This record covers a single TCR beta chain. There is no known antigen for this receptor. Nothing much larger sits one base from this clone, and base qualities are not available. The source of the sample is a study of control samples from healthy donors and cancer patients (dated by TCRdb to the early 2020s). To prepare the library, the immunoSEQ multiplex PCR assay was applied. The immuneACCESS repertoire file appears here via TCRdb, limited to in-frame rearrangements. These files lack a portion of the clones; in checked studies, under half of the deficit traces to unresolved V genes, and the cause of the others is not known. The sample table lists 60,000 to 70,000 clones, about 82% of them with a count of one. The ten largest account for 4.5% to 7% of the sample. This clonotype was obtained from a man aged 35 to 55 in good health. Sequencing was carried out using blood.

The DNA is TGTGCCAGCAGCTTAGGCGGGGGGGATGGAGAGACCCAGTACTTC. Its amino acids are CASSLGGGDGETQYF. The rearrangement joined TRBV7-2 to TRBJ2-5; 9 junctional bases match TRBD2. Germline trimming: 1 base from V, 4 bases from J; junction bases outside gene matches: 4. CDR1 SGHTA and CDR2 FQGNSA are derived from the germline V gene. The CDR3 goes from the cysteine to the phenylalanine over 15 residues. The kept DNA is CDR3 alone, 45 bases in frame from the first base.